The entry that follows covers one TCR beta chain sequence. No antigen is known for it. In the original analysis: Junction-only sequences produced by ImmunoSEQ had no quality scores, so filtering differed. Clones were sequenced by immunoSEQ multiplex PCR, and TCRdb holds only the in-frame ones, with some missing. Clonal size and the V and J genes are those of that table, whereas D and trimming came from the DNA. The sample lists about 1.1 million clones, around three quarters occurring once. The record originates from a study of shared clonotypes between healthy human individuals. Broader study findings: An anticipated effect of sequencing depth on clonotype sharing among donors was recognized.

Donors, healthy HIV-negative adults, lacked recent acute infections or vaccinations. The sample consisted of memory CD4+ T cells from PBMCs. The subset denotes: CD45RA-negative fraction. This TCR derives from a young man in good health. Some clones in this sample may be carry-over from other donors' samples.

The CDR3: CAWSSNSGRAINEQFF. The CDR3 bases are TGTGCCTGGAGTTCGAATAGCGGGAGGGCCATCAATGAGCAGTTCTTC. The chain recombines TRBV30 with TRBJ2-1; 11 nucleotides line up with TRBD2. CDR3 length: 16 amino acids. J lost 6 bases, V lost 2 bases, and 9 bases had no gene match. Germline V gene sequence: CDR1 GTSNPN, CDR2 SVGIG (reference sequence).